Listed here are 18 T cell receptor beta chains from one sample, sequenced in a study of cytomegalovirus exposure and HLA in healthy donors. The PCR made use of 60 Vbeta and 13 Jbeta primers. The repertoire was sequenced with immunoSEQ multiplex PCR; TCRdb's copy has only in-frame clones and lacks some. The table includes around 120,000 clones, 65% to 80% detected once. Source material: PBMCs. The source of these receptors is a middle-aged woman in good health and CMV-seropositive.

The CDR3 DNA is TGCGCCAGCAGCCATCCCAGGGGCAGCAATTCACCCCTCCACTTT. This gives the protein CASSHPRGSNSPLHF. The chain links TRBV4-1 to TRBJ1-6, with D possibly matching TRBD1 (6 bases). In germline, CDR1 is MGHRA, CDR2 YSYEKL. Between the trimmed V and J ends, which lost 3 bases and 7 bases, there was a span of 13 bases. The CDR3 consists of 15 residues.

The chain carries TRBV6-5 and TRBJ2-1, with TRBD2 matching over 10 bases. The length of the CDR3 is 15 residues. V gave up 6 bases and J gave up 5 bases; unmatched junction bases: 7. Germline V gene sequence: CDR1 MNHEY, CDR2 SVGAGI. The CDR3 nucleotides are TGTGCCAGCAGCACCGGGACTAGCGTAAACAATGAGCAGTTCTTC. It yields the protein CASSTGTSVNNEQFF.

The chain's CDR3 is CASSIVHHARMNTEAFF. CDR3 coding DNA: TGTGCCAGTAGTATTGTACATCACGCCCGTATGAACACTGAAGCTTTCTTT. The chain is built from TRBV19 and TRBJ1-1; D remains ambiguous. This CDR3 contains 17 residues. The germline CDR1 and CDR2 sequences are LNHDA and SQIVND (reference sequence). V was cut by 3 bases and J by 0 bases, with 17 bases left in between.

The genes are TRBV7-6 and TRBJ2-7, with 7 bases matching TRBD2. CDR1 is SGHVS and CDR2 is FNYEAQ in the germline V gene. Unmatched junction bases numbered 5, after V lost 5 bases and J lost 4 bases. This CDR3 spans 13 amino acids. In DNA, the CDR3 is TGTGCCAGCAGCCAAGGGACTAAATACGAGCAGTACTTC. This gives the protein CASSQGTKYEQYF.

The chain combines TRBV4-1 with TRBJ2-7; 12 bases agree with TRBD2. Germline CDR1 reads MGHRA; CDR2 reads YSYEKL. Trimming took 1 base from V and 7 from J; bases not matched to a gene: 20. The CDR3 is 20 amino acids. The CDR3 here is CASSQGVLAGGPAGSWEQYF. Here the CDR3 DNA reads TGCGCCAGCAGCCAAGGAGTCCTAGCGGGAGGGCCCGCCGGATCTTGGGAGCAGTACTTC.

The rearrangement uses TRBV7-9 and TRBJ2-2, with 7 bases matching TRBD2. The trim removed 10 bases at V and 1 base at J, leaving 9 bases unmatched. This CDR3 has 15 amino acids. Looked up from germline, CDR1 is SEHNR and CDR2 is FQNEAQ (reference sequence). The CDR3 sequence: CATHPGLENTGELFF. DNA for the CDR3: TGTGCCACCCACCCCGGACTAGAGAACACCGGGGAGCTGTTTTTT.

The V call is TRBV4-3, the J call TRBJ1-2; D gene unclear. CDR3 size: 15 residues. V was shortened by 1 base and J by 6 bases, with 15 bases between the two germline ends. Germline CDR1 LGHNA, CDR2 YSLEER. The DNA for the CDR3 is TGCGCCAGCAGCCAAGCTGTGGCCCAGGTACATGGCTACACCTTC. Translated, it gives CASSQAVAQVHGYTF.

The chain couples TRBV5-1 to TRBJ2-7; TRBD2 aligns across 15 bases. CDR1 is SGHRS, CDR2 YFSETQ, per germline. This CDR3 is 17 amino acids long. V lost 0 bases, J lost 6 bases, and 7 bases stayed unmatched. As DNA, the CDR3 is TGCGCCAGCAGCTTGGCTTTCTCGGGACTAGCGGGAGGCGAGCAGTACTTC. It yields the protein CASSLAFSGLAGGEQYF.

This rearrangement joins TRBV6-1 to TRBJ2-3, with D perhaps matching TRBD1 (6 bases). CDR3 size: 13 residues. The V end lost 9 bases, the J end lost 4 bases, and 14 bases lay between the germline ends. Germline V gene lookup returns CDR1 MNHNS and CDR2 SASEGT. The CDR3 sequence is CASNAQGADTQYF. As DNA, the CDR3 is TGTGCCAGTAACGCACAGGGAGCAGATACGCAGTATTTT.

This clone was observed a few times. The DNA of the CDR3 is TGTGCCAGCAGCTTAGGGGTAGGGGCGGGAGTAAACACAGATACGCAGTATTTT. It is translated as CASSLGVGAGVNTDTQYF. The rearrangement links TRBV7-2 to TRBJ2-3, with 7 bases lining up with TRBD2. The CDR3 length is 18 residues. After removal of 1 base from V and 2 bases from J, the junction contained 12 bases not matched to a gene. Germline V gives CDR1 SGHTA, CDR2 FQGNSA.

J is TRBJ2-5 and V is TRBV9; 10 bases match TRBD1. The germline CDR1 and CDR2 sequences are SGDLS and YYNGEE. This CDR3 spans 14 amino acids. The V and J ends lost 6 bases and 2 bases, in that order; junction bases with no gene match: 4. The CDR3 protein is CASNRQGAQETQYF. CDR3 sequence (DNA): TGTGCCAGCAACCGACAGGGGGCACAAGAGACCCAGTACTTC.

This clone was seen more than once but under ten times. This sequence joins TRBV7-9 and TRBJ1-1; TRBD1 aligns across 8 bases. Germline V gives CDR1 SEHNR, CDR2 FQNEAQ (reference sequence). The V segment lost 3 bases and the J segment 13 bases; nucleotides outside the gene matches: 4. The length of the CDR3 is 11 residues. The chain's CDR3 is CASSFQGAGFF. Here the CDR3 DNA reads TGTGCCAGCAGCTTCCAGGGGGCGGGTTTCTTT. The full variable domain, rest sourced from reference TRBV7-9 and TRBJ1-1, is DTGVSQNPRHKITKRGQNVTFRCDPISEHNRLYWYRQTLGQGPEFLTYFQNEAQLEKSRLLSDRFSAERPKGSFSTLEIQRTEQGDSAMYLCASSFQGAGFFGQGTRLTVV.

The chain uses TRBV7-9 and TRBJ1-4, with D possibly TRBD1 on 6 matching bases. This CDR3 comprises 18 residues. CDR1 SEHNR and CDR2 FQNEAQ come from the germline V gene (reference sequence). Trimming left V 5 bases short and J 5 bases short, with 24 bases between. CDR3 residues: CASSRGGGAERVNEKLFF. In DNA form, the CDR3 reads TGTGCCAGCAGCCGCGGTGGGGGCGCAGAGAGGGTAAATGAAAAACTGTTTTTT.

About this clone: At one boundary the junction diverges from the germline segment, which might be a read error. This sequence joins TRBV6-4 and TRBJ1-1; 9 bases line up with TRBD1. The CDR3 runs 13 residues. Germline CDR1 and CDR2: MRHNA and SNTAGT. The CDR3 here is CASRETGGTEAFF. In nucleotides, the CDR3 is TGTGCCAGCCGTGAGACAGGGGGGACTGAAGCTTTCTTT.

V usage is TRBV5-6 and J usage is TRBJ2-7, with D perhaps TRBD2 (5 bases). Germline CDR1 and CDR2: SGHDT and YYEEEE. The ends were cut back, 4 bases at V and 6 bases at J, with 11 bases in the middle. There are 12 residues in the CDR3. CDR3 bases: TGTGCCAGCAGCGCGGGTGGGCGCGAGCAGTACTTC. Its protein product is CASSAGGREQYF.

The chain employs TRBV10-3 and TRBJ2-5, with 8 bases that match TRBD2. Germline trimming cut 2 bases from V and 4 bases from J; bases unmatched to any gene: 6. Per the germline V gene, CDR1 is ENHRY and CDR2 is SYGVKD. CDR3 length: 15 amino acids. CDR3 sequence (DNA): TGTGCCATCAGTGAGGGGGGGCTAGCGGGAGAGACCCAGTACTTC. Protein: CAISEGGLAGETQYF.

This clone appeared once. This chain uses TRBV4-1 with TRBJ1-2; tentative D call: TRBD1 (5 bases). From germline, CDR1 is MGHRA and CDR2 YSYEKL. The CDR3 runs to 16 residues. V shed 0 bases and J shed 4 bases, with 15 bases lying between them. The CDR3 protein is CASSQDPLTALYGYTF. CDR3 DNA: TGCGCCAGCAGCCAAGATCCCCTGACAGCCCTCTATGGCTACACCTTC.

This clone came up once. The chain couples TRBV4-3 to TRBJ2-3; weak D call: TRBD2 (5 bases). V lost 0 bases and J 4 bases, leaving 17 bases between the germline ends. Germline CDR1 and CDR2: LGHNA and YSLEER. The CDR3 is 17 amino acids. The CDR3 DNA follows: TGCGCCAGCAGCCAAGATAGGGCGGGTTTTGACCCAGATACGCAGTATTTT. This translates into CASSQDRAGFDPDTQYF.